This T cell receptor gamma chain was identified during a study of gamma-delta chains in newborns, infants, children. Study-wide context: Microbial exposure reportedly drives polyclonal innate γδ T cell expansion after birth.

TCRdb re-identified clones in the reads via CATT. The data show approximately 430 gamma-chain clones, around 42% seen once. Per germline, CDR1 GITISATS and CDR2 ISYDGTV (reference sequence). Trimming took 2 bases from V and 6 from J; bases not matched to a gene: 4. The CDR3 consists of 16 residues. In its sample, this clone ranks as large. Input material: blood. The chain uses TRGV9 and TRGJP. This clonotype was sampled from a child who was a newborn, infant or young child, either healthy, febrile or measles-vaccinated (not recorded which). The CDR3 here is CALWEALELGKKIKVF. CDR3 nucleotide sequence: TGTGCCTTGTGGGAGGCGCTAGAGTTGGGCAAAAAAATCAAGGTATTT.